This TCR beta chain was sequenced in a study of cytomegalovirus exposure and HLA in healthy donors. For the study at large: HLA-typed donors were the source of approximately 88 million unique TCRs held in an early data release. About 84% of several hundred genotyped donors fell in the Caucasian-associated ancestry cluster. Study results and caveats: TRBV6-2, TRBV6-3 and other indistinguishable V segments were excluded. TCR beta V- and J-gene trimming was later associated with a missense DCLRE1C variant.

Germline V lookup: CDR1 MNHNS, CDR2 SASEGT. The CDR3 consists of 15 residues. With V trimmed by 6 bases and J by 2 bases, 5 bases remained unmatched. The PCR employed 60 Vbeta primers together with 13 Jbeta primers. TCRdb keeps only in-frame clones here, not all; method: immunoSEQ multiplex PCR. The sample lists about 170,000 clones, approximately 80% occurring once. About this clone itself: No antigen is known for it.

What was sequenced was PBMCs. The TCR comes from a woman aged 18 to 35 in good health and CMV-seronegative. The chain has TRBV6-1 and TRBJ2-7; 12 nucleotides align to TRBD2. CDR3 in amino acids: CASRPRLAGAYEQYF. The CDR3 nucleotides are TGTGCCAGCAGGCCTCGACTAGCGGGAGCCTACGAGCAGTACTTC.